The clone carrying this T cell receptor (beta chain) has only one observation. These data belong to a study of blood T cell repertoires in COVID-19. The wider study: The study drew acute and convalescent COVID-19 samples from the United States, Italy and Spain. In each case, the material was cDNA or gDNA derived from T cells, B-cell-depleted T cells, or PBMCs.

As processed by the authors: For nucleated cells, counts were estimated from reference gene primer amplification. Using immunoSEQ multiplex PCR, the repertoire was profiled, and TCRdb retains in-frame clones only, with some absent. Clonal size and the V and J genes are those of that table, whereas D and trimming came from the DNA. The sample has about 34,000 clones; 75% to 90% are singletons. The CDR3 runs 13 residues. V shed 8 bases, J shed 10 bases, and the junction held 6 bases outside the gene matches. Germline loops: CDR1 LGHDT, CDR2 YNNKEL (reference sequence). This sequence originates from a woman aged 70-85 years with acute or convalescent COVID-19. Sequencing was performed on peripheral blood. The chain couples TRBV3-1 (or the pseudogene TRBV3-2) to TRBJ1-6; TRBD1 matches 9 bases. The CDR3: CASRDREGSPLHF. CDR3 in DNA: TGTGCCAGCCGGGACAGGGAGGGCTCACCCCTCCACTTT.